Listed here is a single T cell receptor beta chain. This clone's antigen is unknown. No quality values exist for individual bases; no much larger clone is one base distant. In total, roughly 670 healthy bone marrow donors made up the cohort. At the time of sampling, every cohort member was nominally healthy, though immune exposures that went unrecorded were likely present. The donor was CMV seronegative and belonged to the group of roughly 330 seronegative cohort members. A peripheral blood sample was collected from each donor, and TCR beta sequencing was performed on peripheral blood mononuclear cells. The Qiagen DNeasy Blood Extraction Kit was used to extract genomic DNA from the blood cell samples. The sample originates from a study of cytomegalovirus exposure and HLA in healthy donors (TCRdb year 2017). As for the study more broadly: According to an earlier analysis of 550 to 700 of the donors, about 179 million T cells yielded 90 million to 130 million unique TCR beta sequences and about 300 Gb of sequence data. Roughly 300 gigabases of sequencing data and about 92 million unique TCR sequences made up an early release that covered over 550 HLA-typed donors. Of the approximately 400 genotyped donors, about 80% fell in the genetic ancestry cluster associated with self-reported Caucasian donors. The study was designed to test whether signatures of past pathogen exposure could be identified by cataloging public T cell receptors. Using immunosequencing, the study profiled T cell repertoires from some 670 subjects and related those repertoires to cytomegalovirus serostatus. A separate validation cohort of approximately 130 different subjects was used in addition to the approximately 700-subject first cohort. The study combined high-throughput TCR immunosequencing, statistical association of individual TCRs with disease status, and machine learning to predict cytomegalovirus infection status. A later analysis re-examined previously published TCR beta repertoires from about 670 donors and added high-resolution HLA genotyping to investigate patterns of TCR occurrence. In the later analysis, no new phenotypic data were used to find candidate immune exposures; instead, reliance was placed on TCR beta sequences and their occurrence across donors. In an earlier analysis of a few hundred of the donors, high-throughput TCR beta sequencing was used to judge whether each TCR beta V gene segment behaved as functional or pseudogenic. Donor age, sex, ethnicity and CMV serostatus were compiled alongside the repertoire data. A later genetic analysis took genome-wide SNP genotypes for about three fifths of the 666 donors and used that subset as a discovery cohort. Every repertoire in the discovery cohort had been generated on one and the same sequencing platform. Both class I and class II loci were covered by HLA typing, at four-digit resolution. The number of typed donors differed by locus: roughly 629-640 for A, B, C, DRB1 and DQB1; 522 for DQA1; roughly 600 for DPA1; and some 450 for DPB1. Because of strong linkage in the cohort, roughly 5 DR-DQ haplotypes were treated as single units for association and clustering. Among some 400 genotyped donors of the cohort, an average of approximately 200,000 unique TCR beta nucleotide sequences was sequenced per donor, of which roughly 18% were non-productive. What the work shows at the level of the full study, not this receptor alone: Because HLA typing was unavailable for some donors at each locus, only the typed subset was used in association tests. Sequencing depth was assumed to be roughly uniform across donors in the presence/absence analyses, though that assumption may not hold. In a later analysis, 16,951 TCR beta sequences were associated with specific HLA alleles at a false discovery rate of 0.05. A total of 150 to 200 TCR beta chains were listed by the study as associated with cytomegalovirus. Only TCR beta chains were sequenced in this cohort, and the absence of alpha or paired-chain data limited detectable features. A further reported finding was that TCR beta sequences accurately predicted the HLA-A and HLA-B alleles for most subjects in the first cohort. When HLA alleles, especially DR and DQ, strongly co-occurred, TCR associations were difficult to assign to individual alleles. In a later analysis, most CMV-associated TCR beta chains were found to appear HLA-restricted, with HLA associations seemingly driven largely by CMV exposure. In a later genetic analysis, a missense DCLRE1C variant was associated with V-gene and J-gene trimming of TCR beta chains, and the association was replicated in an independent cohort. A later analysis found that HLA-associated TCR beta chains were more clonally expanded and had lower generation probabilities than equally common non-associated chains. While some public TCRs were present in many individuals, most TCR sequences turned up only very rarely across donors. Cytomegalovirus status was reported to be diagnosed by the classifier with high specificity and sensitivity in both the original and validation cohorts. Linkage disequilibrium might explain the correlated functional status among segregating V segments, but an unknown experimental factor could not be excluded. According to a later genetic analysis, donors in an Asian-associated ancestry cluster had fewer N-insertions in productive TCRs than the roughly 670-donor mean. According to a later analysis, parvovirus B19, influenza, CMV and Epstein-Barr virus appeared linked to several top co-occurrence clusters. In vitro tests confirmed that three of the cytomegalovirus-associated TCR beta chains recognize cytomegalovirus antigens. The authors suggested that the approach could potentially be extended to other disease states and immunological phenotypes. The sequencing pipeline was judged likely to have produced a cluster of highly shared sequence variants as a technical artifact. In an earlier analysis of over 550 of the donors, most TCR beta V segments were observed in productive rearrangements about 90% or about 30% of the time, broadly matching IMGT annotations. A later analysis found that TCR association rates varied across HLA loci, with DRB1 alleles showing the most associated TCRs and HLA-C alleles the fewest. The only immune exposure information available for the cohort was CMV serostatus. Because counts were too low, roughly 17 rarely observed V segments, including chromosome 9 orphons, were left out of the earlier analysis of 587 of the donors. The 87-base-pair reads could not distinguish some IMGT-functional V segments, including TRBV6-2 and TRBV6-3, so those segments were excluded.

The library was obtained by the immunoSEQ multiplex PCR assay. For the multiplex PCR, a mixture combining 60 forward primers for TCR Vbeta segments and 13 reverse primers for TCR Jbeta segments was used. The CDR3 region of rearranged TCR beta genes was amplified from genomic DNA by a multiplex PCR assay. On the Illumina HiSeq System, the amplified TCR beta libraries were sequenced as 87-base-pair reads. Concerning the study's data processing: A later analysis counted tens of millions of unique TCR beta chains across the 650 to 800 repertoires, and some 11 million of these chains were shared by at least two donors. Raw reads were error-corrected and collapsed into unique sequences with a nearest-neighbor algorithm that merged closely related sequences to remove PCR and sequencing errors. V, D and J gene segments were assigned by aligning CDR3 sequences to IMGT reference sequences. For a sequence to be retained, at least a six-nucleotide match to both a V gene segment and a J gene segment was required. A rearrangement counted as productive if the CDR3 had no stop codons and remained in frame with V and J, and every other rearrangement counted as non-productive. Following IMGT convention, CDR3 was defined as the stretch from the second conserved V-encoded cysteine to the conserved J-encoded phenylalanine. The earlier analysis of 500 to 750 of the donors excluded any sequence lacking an unambiguous match to a single V gene segment. In an earlier analysis of about 590 of the donors, a V segment was called functional when productive rearrangements were above 56.7%, and segregating when the standard deviation between donors exceeded 5%. To diagnose cytomegalovirus status from the catalog of TCR beta chain sequences, a statistical classification framework was built. A later analysis assigned V and J genes by comparing TCR nucleotide sequences with IMGT/GENE-DB human TR gene sequences. Using the TCRdist pipeline, a later analysis assigned CDR3 sequences along with most-parsimonious VDJ recombination scenarios. In a later analysis, each TCR beta chain was defined by its CDR3 amino acid sequence together with its V-gene family, and reads without a unique V-gene family were excluded. To address suspected cross-contamination and a sequencing artifact, a later analysis removed under 600 highly shared, low-generation-probability nucleotide sequences. In a later analysis, a clonal expansion index was calculated for each public chain from normalized within-repertoire ranks of inferred template counts. In a later analysis, generation probabilities were computed using a VDJ recombination model fitted to out-of-frame rearrangements, and the results were checked against IGoR. In a later analysis, hypergeometric tests were used to score TCR-TCR, TCR-HLA and TCR-CMV co-occurrence, with a repertoire-size bias correction applied to TCR pairs. In a later analysis, false discovery rates were estimated by permuting HLA or CMV assignments 20 times. In a later analysis, co-occurring TCRs were grouped using DBSCAN, with TCRdist sequence similarity added in when clustering inside HLA-allele-positive subsets. For co-occurrence clustering, repertoires with fewer than 30,000 or more than 120,000 public chains were excluded, along with four or five repertoires with anomalous nucleotide sharing. TCRdb re-hosts the immuneACCESS table, in-frame sequences only. Its copies lack some clones; in the studies checked, an unresolved V gene accounts for under half of them, and the cause for the rest is not known. V and J calls plus clone size are reproduced from that table; the DNA served to infer D and trimming. Here the sample has under 200,000 clones; roughly 80% occur a single time. Around 4.6% of the sample rests with the top ten.

Counted from cysteine to phenylalanine, this CDR3 has 16 amino acids. Only the CDR3 part of the read is kept: 48 bases, read in frame from the first base. The junction shows trimming of 0 bases on V and 2 bases on J, plus 12 bases between the germline ends. For CDR1 and CDR2, the germline V gene lists MNHNS and SASEGT. The sequence is built from TRBV6-1 and TRBJ2-3, with the D gene not clear enough to name. The source is a male donor in good health and CMV-seronegative. The sequenced sample was PBMCs. The DNA sequence is given as TGTGCCAGCAGTGAAGCGGTATACAGACCCACAGATACGCAGTATTTT. This codes for CASSEAVYRPTDTQYF.